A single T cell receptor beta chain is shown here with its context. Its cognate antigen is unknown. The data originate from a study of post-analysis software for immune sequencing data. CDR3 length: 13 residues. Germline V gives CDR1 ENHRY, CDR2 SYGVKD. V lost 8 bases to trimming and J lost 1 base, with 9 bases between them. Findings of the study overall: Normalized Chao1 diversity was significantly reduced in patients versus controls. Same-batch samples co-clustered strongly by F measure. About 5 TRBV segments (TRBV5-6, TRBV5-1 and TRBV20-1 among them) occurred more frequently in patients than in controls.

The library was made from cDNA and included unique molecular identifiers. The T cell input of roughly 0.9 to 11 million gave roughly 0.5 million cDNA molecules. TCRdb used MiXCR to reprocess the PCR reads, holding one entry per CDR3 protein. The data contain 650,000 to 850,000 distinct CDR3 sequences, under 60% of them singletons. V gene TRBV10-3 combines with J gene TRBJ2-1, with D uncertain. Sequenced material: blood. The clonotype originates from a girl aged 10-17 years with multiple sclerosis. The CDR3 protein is CAIGTGSYNEQFF. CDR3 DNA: TGTGCCATCGGAACCGGGTCCTACAATGAGCAGTTCTTC.